This T cell receptor (beta chain) comes out of a study of CD4+ T cells in melanoma. Findings and caveats of the study: A reported correlation linked neoantigen-specific CD4+ T cells to CD8+, macrophage and B cell function. Neoantigen-specific CD4+ T cells in melanoma reportedly had diverse differentiation states.

The assay was immunoSEQ multiplex PCR, and TCRdb's table has in-frame clones only and misses some. In the table there are about 110,000 clones, approximately 90% of which are singletons. The CDR3 runs 14 residues. CDR1 is SGHRS and CDR2 is YFSETQ in the germline V gene. Trimming pared 0 bases from V and 1 base from J, leaving 7 bases between. As for this clone: Its antigen is unidentified. The same CDR3 can be traced to other DNA sequences in this sample.

This TCR derives from a human donor with melanoma. The genes are TRBV5-1 and TRBJ1-1, with D uncertain. Sequencing was done on a sample of peripheral blood. The CDR3 loop is CASSLETSNTEAFF. The CDR3 DNA sequence: TGCGCCAGCAGCTTGGAGACATCGAACACTGAAGCTTTCTTT.